One sample yielded the 21 T cell receptor beta chains listed below, sequenced in a study of radiotherapy plus CTLA-4 blockade in lung cancer. TCRdb keeps only in-frame clones here, not all; method: immunoSEQ multiplex PCR. The sample carries about 85,000 clones, approximately 86% recorded once. The specimen comprised peripheral blood, sampled from a patient treated with radiotherapy plus ipilimumab. The receptors were gathered from a human donor with non-small cell lung cancer who had a partial response to radiotherapy plus ipilimumab.

This rearrangement joins TRBV7-2 to TRBJ1-4, with D perhaps TRBD1 (6 bases). The length of the CDR3 is 13 residues. Germline V gene lookup returns CDR1 SGHTA and CDR2 FQGNSA. V was clipped by 1 base and J by 8 bases, with 8 bases between them. The CDR3 nucleotides read TGTGCCAGCAGCTTAGGGACAGCCGAAAAACTGTTTTTT. Its protein is CASSLGTAEKLFF.

The chain uses TRBV7-2 and TRBJ1-2; 9 nucleotides align to TRBD1. The CDR3 length is 13 residues. V gave up 6 bases and J gave up 5 bases; unmatched junction bases: 4. The germline CDR1 and CDR2 sequences are SGHTA and FQGNSA. The CDR3 sequence is CASSPGTGYGYTF. As DNA, the CDR3 is TGTGCCAGCAGTCCCGGGACAGGGTATGGCTACACCTTC. Complete variable domain (other parts from reference TRBV7-2 and TRBJ1-2): GAGVSQSPSNKVTEKGKDVELRCDPISGHTALYWYRQSLGQGLEFLIYFQGNSAPDKSGLPSDRFSAERTGGSVSTLTIQRTQQEDSAVYLCASSPGTGYGYTFGSGTRLTVV.

The chain is built from TRBV19 and TRBJ2-3; 10 bases are shared with TRBD2. The germline V gene encodes CDR1 LNHDA and CDR2 SQIVND (reference sequence). The CDR3 contains 16 residues. Germline trimming cut 5 bases from V and 2 bases from J; bases unmatched to any gene: 7. CDR3 sequence (DNA): TGTGCCAGTAGTGTCCGACTAGCGGGTTCCACAGATACGCAGTATTTT. Its translation: CASSVRLAGSTDTQYF.

V gene TRBV4-1 combines with J gene TRBJ2-6; 7 bases agree with TRBD1. This CDR3 comprises 18 residues. Germline CDR1 reads MGHRA; CDR2 reads YSYEKL. V lost 1 base and J lost 4; bases outside the gene matches: 10. CDR3 protein: CASSQVVGTVGGANVLTF. CDR3 nucleotide sequence: TGCGCCAGCAGCCAAGTGGTCGGGACAGTCGGCGGGGCCAACGTCCTGACTTTC.

The rearrangement joins TRBV6-1 to TRBJ2-2; D call uncertain. The ends were cut back, 0 bases at V and 5 bases at J, with 4 bases in the middle. The CDR3 loop spans 13 amino acids. The germline gives CDR1 MNHNS, CDR2 SASEGT. The DNA of the CDR3 is TGTGCCAGCAGTGAAGCGTTAACCGGGGAGCTGTTTTTT. Amino acids: CASSEALTGELFF.

CDR3 DNA: TGTGCCAGTATGCAGGGATATACAGGCTACACCTTC. This sequence encodes CASMQGYTGYTF. V and J are TRBV19 and TRBJ1-2; weak D call: TRBD1 (5 bases). The CDR3 covers 12 residues. V was pared by 7 bases and J by 8 bases, with 14 bases between. Germline CDR1 is LNHDA and CDR2 is SQIVND (reference sequence).

The chain has TRBV5-1 and TRBJ2-1; 9 nucleotides line up with TRBD2. The CDR3 consists of 13 residues. Germline lookup yields CDR1 SGHRS and CDR2 YFSETQ. J lost 8 bases, V lost 7 bases, and 7 bases had no gene match. CDR3 in amino acids: CASELAGGDEQFF. The CDR3 coding sequence is TGCGCCAGCGAACTAGCGGGCGGAGATGAGCAGTTCTTC. The full variable domain, rest sourced from reference TRBV5-1 and TRBJ2-1, is KAGVTQTPRYLIKTRGQQVTLSCSPISGHRSVSWYQQTPGQGLQFLFEYFSETQRNKGNFPGRFSGRQFSNSRSEMNVSTLELGDSALYLCASELAGGDEQFFGPGTRLTVL.

The chain links TRBV6-1 to TRBJ2-1; 10 nucleotides match TRBD2. This CDR3 contains 18 residues. V gave up 1 base and J gave up 0 bases; unmatched junction bases: 6. The germline V gene has CDR1 MNHNS and CDR2 SASEGT. The CDR3 spells CASSEGLAGHSSYNEQFF. The CDR3 nucleotides read TGTGCCAGCAGTGAAGGACTAGCGGGCCACAGCTCCTACAATGAGCAGTTCTTC.

The chain links TRBV27 to TRBJ1-6; TRBD1 matches 7 bases. This CDR3 region has 16 residues. V lost 6 bases, J lost 9 bases, and 14 bases stayed unmatched. Germline V gene sequence: CDR1 MNHEY, CDR2 SMNVEV (reference sequence). For the CDR3, the DNA is TGTGCCAGCAGATTGGGGACAGTGCCCCCAAGTTCACCCCTCCACTTT. Its translation: CASRLGTVPPSSPLHF.

This clone was seen a single time. This rearrangement joins TRBV7-9 to TRBJ2-7, with D perhaps matching TRBD1 (5 bases). The CDR3 loop spans 12 amino acids. The germline gives CDR1 SEHNR, CDR2 FQNEAQ (reference sequence). The germline V and J ends were trimmed by 1 base and 6 bases, with 7 bases remaining between them. CDR3 sequence (DNA): TGTGCCAGCAGCTTAGAGGGGCGCGAGCAGTACTTC. It codes for CASSLEGREQYF.

The chain is built from TRBV7-9 and TRBJ1-1, with TRBD1 identical over 9 bases. This CDR3 has 13 amino acids. V lost 4 bases, J lost 6 bases, and 3 bases stayed unmatched. Germline V lookup: CDR1 SEHNR, CDR2 FQNEAQ (reference sequence). As DNA, the CDR3 is TGTGCCAGCAGCTGGACAGGGGAGTCTGAAGCTTTCTTT. Residues: CASSWTGESEAFF. Variable domain in full (rest from reference TRBV7-9 and TRBJ1-1): DTGVSQNPRHKITKRGQNVTFRCDPISEHNRLYWYRQTLGQGPEFLTYFQNEAQLEKSRLLSDRFSAERPKGSFSTLEIQRTEQGDSAMYLCASSWTGESEAFFGQGTRLTVV.

This clone has a single count. The chain combines TRBV9 with TRBJ2-5; a weak D match, TRBD2 (6 bases). With 2 bases removed from V and 1 base from J, the gap between germline ends came to 6 bases. The CDR3 is 13 residues long. Germline lookup yields CDR1 SGDLS and CDR2 YYNGEE. This chain's CDR3 is CASSVSGQETQYF. As DNA, the CDR3 is TGTGCCAGCAGCGTTAGCGGCCAAGAGACCCAGTACTTC.

The chain employs TRBV5-1 and TRBJ2-3, with D possibly matching TRBD2 (5 bases). Germline assignment: CDR1 SGHRS and CDR2 YFSETQ. The CDR3 contains 14 residues. The ends were cut back, 4 bases at V and 1 base at J, with 10 bases in the middle. The CDR3 nucleotides are TGCGCCAGCAGCCCGGGGATTGGCACAGATACGCAGTATTTT. Its protein product is CASSPGIGTDTQYF.

The chain is built from TRBV28 and TRBJ2-1, with 10 bases fitting TRBD2. In germline, CDR1 is MDHEN, CDR2 SYDVKM. The CDR3 consists of 14 residues. The V segment lost 6 bases and the J segment 6 bases; nucleotides outside the gene matches: 5. CDR3 bases: TGTGCCAGCAGGGGTACTAGCGGGATCAATGAGCAGTTCTTC. The encoded protein is CASRGTSGINEQFF.

The rearrangement uses TRBV7-8 and TRBJ2-7, with a tentative D call TRBD2 (7 bases). The length of the CDR3 is 16 residues. CDR1 and CDR2 from the germline V gene are SGHVS and FQNEAQ. V lost 0 bases, J lost 4 bases, and 16 bases lay in between. This CDR3 is CASSLAIGGDLYEQYF. DNA of the CDR3: TGTGCCAGCAGCTTAGCGATAGGGGGGGACCTATACGAGCAGTACTTC.

The chain couples TRBV19 to TRBJ2-7; 11 bases line up with TRBD2. CDR1 LNHDA and CDR2 SQIVND come from the germline V gene (reference sequence). Trimming at V came to 2 bases and at J to 3 bases, leaving 9 bases not matched to a gene. This CDR3 has 17 amino acids. The CDR3: CASSIKYGTSGHYEQYF. Here the CDR3 DNA reads TGTGCCAGTAGTATAAAATACGGGACTAGCGGCCACTACGAGCAGTACTTC. The whole variable domain, filled in from reference TRBV19 and TRBJ2-7, reads DGGITQSPKYLFRKEGQNVTLSCEQNLNHDAMYWYRQDPGQGLRLIYYSQIVNDFQKGDIAEGYSVSREKKESFPLTVTSAQKNPTAFYLCASSIKYGTSGHYEQYFGPGTRLTVT.

The chain uses TRBV28 and TRBJ2-3; 9 positions agree with TRBD1. V lost 6 bases, J lost 2 bases, and 3 bases stayed unmatched. The V gene's germline CDR1 is MDHEN and CDR2 SYDVKM. The CDR3 totals 14 residues. The CDR3 nucleotides read TGTGCCAGCAGGGGACAGGGCGCCACAGATACGCAGTATTTT. It yields the protein CASRGQGATDTQYF. The full variable domain, completed using reference TRBV28 and TRBJ2-3, is DVKVTQSSRYLVKRTGEKVFLECVQDMDHENMFWYRQDPGLGLRLIYFSYDVKMKEKGDIPEGYSVSREKKERFSLILESASTNQTSMYLCASRGQGATDTQYFGPGTRLTVL.

The chain links TRBV14 to TRBJ2-7; TRBD2 matches at 7 bases. The germline V gene encodes CDR1 SGHDN and CDR2 FVKESK. This CDR3 has 13 amino acids. V was pared by 4 bases and J by 9 bases, with 9 bases of the junction left unmatched. The CDR3: CASSPFNTGGQYF. The CDR3 bases are TGTGCCAGCAGCCCCTTCAACACGGGGGGGCAGTACTTC. The whole variable domain, filled in from reference TRBV14 and TRBJ2-7, reads EAGVTQFPSHSVIEKGQTVTLRCDPISGHDNLYWYRRVMGKEIKFLLHFVKESKQDESGMPNNRFLAERTGGTYSTLKVQPAELEDSGVYFCASSPFNTGGQYFGPGTRLTVT.

This chain uses TRBV6-7 with TRBJ2-7, with 8 bases fitting TRBD2. TRBV6-7 belongs to the ORF category, with a function that is uncertain. This CDR3 spans 14 amino acids. Trimming removed 5 bases from V and 2 bases from J; junction bases left unmatched: 5. The DNA of the CDR3 is TGTGCCAGCAGTACCGGGACTAGGACCTACGAGCAGTACTTC. Its protein is CASSTGTRTYEQYF.

The chain has TRBV27 and TRBJ2-3, with D maybe TRBD1 (6 bases). Looked up from germline, CDR1 is MNHEY and CDR2 is SMNVEV (reference sequence). The V end lost 5 bases, the J end lost 3 bases, and 12 bases lay between the germline ends. This CDR3 has 14 residues. CDR3 coding DNA: TGTGCCAGCAGTGCAGGGGTAGGGACAGATACGCAGTATTTT. Encoded protein: CASSAGVGTDTQYF.

This chain joins TRBV28 and TRBJ2-1, with 10 bases lining up with TRBD1. Germline lookup yields CDR1 MDHEN and CDR2 SYDVKM. J was trimmed by 8 bases and V by 6 bases; bases with no gene match: 10. This CDR3 comprises 15 residues. The CDR3 nucleotides read TGTGCCAGCAGCACCCCGGGACAGGGGACCGATGAGCAGTTCTTC. Amino acids: CASSTPGQGTDEQFF.